Detailed here is one TCR beta chain. Its specificity is not known. This sample is drawn from a study of shared clonotypes between healthy human individuals. Study observations and caveats: In this cohort, only blood was sampled, and tissue repertoires likely differ. Rarefaction showed that sequencing of sorted subsets was incomplete (despite large depth).

Clones were read by immunoSEQ multiplex PCR, and TCRdb kept only the in-frame ones, dropping some. The table includes around 1.5 million clones, around 98% detected once. Germline V lookup: CDR1 SQVTM, CDR2 ANQGSEA. The CDR3 covers 13 residues. V was cut by 5 bases and J by 6 bases, with 17 bases left in between. This receptor was identified in a man younger than 40 in good health. The sequenced sample was naive CD4+ T cells sorted from blood. The subset: CD45RA+ positively selected. The rearrangement links TRBV29-1 to TRBJ2-7; D uncertain. The DNA of the CDR3 is TGCAGCGTTTCCTCGATTGGAGCGTTCGAGCAGTACTTC. Translated: CSVSSIGAFEQYF.